This T cell receptor (beta chain) was obtained from a study of cytomegalovirus exposure and HLA in healthy donors. Study-wide points: It is likely that the observed cluster of highly shared sequence variants was a sequencing artifact.

Germline V gene sequence: CDR1 MNHEY, CDR2 SVGAGI. The CDR3 contains 11 residues. Trimming stripped 5 bases from V and 3 bases from J, with 5 bases between. As concerns this clone: Antigen specificity is unknown. Other DNA variants within this sample encode the same CDR3.

The PCR had 60 Vbeta and 13 Jbeta primers. Sequencing used immunoSEQ multiplex PCR; TCRdb keeps in-frame clones, though not all of them. This sample yields roughly 90,000 clones, of which around 68% are seen a single time; 20% to 25% belongs to the top ten. The specimen sequenced was PBMCs. This clonotype was obtained from a man younger than 40 in good health and CMV-seropositive. This sequence joins TRBV6-5 and TRBJ2-7, with D uncertain. The CDR3 sequence is CASSGLYEQYF. The CDR3 DNA sequence: TGTGCCAGCAGTGGCCTCTACGAGCAGTACTTC.